Shown below are 20 T cell receptor beta chains from a single sample sequenced in a study of PD-L1 blockade in urothelial cancer (dated by TCRdb to 2016 to 2017). The library was prepared using the immunoSEQ multiplex PCR assay. Imported from immuneACCESS, the table was reduced by TCRdb to in-frame sequences with V and J called. These copies leave out some clones; in studies compared against another copy, an unresolved V gene accounts for under half, and the cause of the remainder is not known. The sample table records under 85,000 clones; less than 95% of these occur just once. The ten largest clones add up to about 0.94% of the sample. Taken with the paper, the label for time point translates to: peripheral blood 6 weeks after treatment start. The specimen comprised PBMCs, sampled around atezolizumab (anti-PD-L1) treatment. The origin of the receptors is a woman older than 75 with urothelial cancer.

The chain employs TRBV7-3 and TRBJ2-2; 7 nucleotides align to TRBD1. The junction had 5 bases not matched to a gene; V was cut back by 6 bases and J by 4 bases. Looked up from germline, CDR1 is SGHTA and CDR2 is FQGTGA. This CDR3 is 14 amino acids long. CDR3 in DNA: TGTGCCAGCAGAGAACAGGGGTCCACCGGGGAGCTGTTTTTT. It translates to CASREQGSTGELFF.

The chain couples TRBV27 to TRBJ1-1; 7 positions match TRBD1. Germline V lookup: CDR1 MNHEY, CDR2 SMNVEV (reference sequence). CDR3 length equals 11 residues. The CDR3 protein is CATHRGTEAFF. The CDR3 DNA follows: TGTGCTACTCACAGGGGAACTGAAGCTTTCTTT.

The V call is TRBV19, the J call TRBJ2-2; tentatively, D is TRBD2 (5 bases). Germline CDR1 reads LNHDA; CDR2 reads SQIVND (reference sequence). The CDR3 runs 13 residues. V lost 4 bases to trimming and J lost 6 bases, with 9 bases between them. Here the CDR3 reads CASSTRGAGELFF. The CDR3 DNA reads TGTGCCAGTAGTACCCGGGGAGCCGGGGAGCTGTTTTTT.

The chain joins TRBV27 to TRBJ1-5; D possibly corresponds to TRBD1 (6 bases). The CDR3 runs 13 residues. Germline CDR1 and CDR2: MNHEY and SMNVEV (reference sequence). V lost 6 bases, J lost 4 bases, and 10 bases lay in between. CDR3: CASSRDRNQPQHF. Written as DNA, the CDR3 is TGTGCCAGCAGCCGCGACAGGAATCAGCCCCAGCATTTT.

CDR3 amino acids: CASSLRGRGVNNEQFF. The CDR3 DNA sequence: TGTGCCAGCAGTTTACGAGGCAGGGGGGTGAACAATGAGCAGTTCTTC. This chain connects TRBV28 to TRBJ2-1, with D possibly matching TRBD1 (7 bases). The CDR3 is made up of 16 amino acids. Germline-derived CDR1 and CDR2 are MDHEN and SYDVKM. With 2 bases removed from V and 5 bases from J, the gap between germline ends came to 16 bases.

This rearrangement joins TRBV5-4 to TRBJ2-1; 14 nucleotides match TRBD2. The germline CDR1 and CDR2 sequences are SGHNT and YYREEE (reference sequence). The CDR3 loop spans 15 amino acids. Trimming at V came to 4 bases and at J to 6 bases, leaving 3 bases not matched to a gene. The CDR3 nucleotides are TGTGCCAGCAGCCCTGGGACTAGCGGGGGCAATGAGCAGTTCTTC. This gives the protein CASSPGTSGGNEQFF.

The chain has TRBV7-9 and TRBJ1-5; D might be TRBD1 (5 bases). Germline-derived CDR1 and CDR2 are SEHNR and FQNEAQ (reference sequence). This CDR3 has 12 residues. V was pared by 4 bases and J by 9 bases, with 10 bases between. The CDR3 DNA follows: TGTGCCAGCAGCTCCTCTCAGGGGCCCCAGCATTTT. Amino acid sequence: CASSSSQGPQHF.

This chain connects TRBV7-3 to TRBJ1-5, with D perhaps matching TRBD1 (6 bases). CDR3 length: 15 amino acids. Deletions cut 5 bases from V and 7 bases from J, with 18 bases between. CDR1 SGHTA and CDR2 FQGTGA come from the germline V gene. For the CDR3, the DNA is TGTGCCAGCAGCCCATCTGGGGGCGGGGGACAGCCCCAGCATTTT. Amino acids: CASSPSGGGGQPQHF. Combining the CDR3 with reference TRBV7-3 and TRBJ1-5 gives the whole variable domain GAGVSQTPSNKVTEKGKYVELRCDPISGHTALYWYRQSLGQGPEFLIYFQGTGAADDSGLPNDRFFAVRPEGSVSTLKIQRTERGDSAVYLCASSPSGGGGQPQHFGDGTRLSIL.

The CDR3 nucleotides are TGTGCCAGCAGCTCCCGGACAGGGGCGCAGCCCCAGCATTTT. As protein: CASSSRTGAQPQHF. The genes are TRBV5-6 and TRBJ1-5, with 9 bases lining up with TRBD1. The germline gives CDR1 SGHDT, CDR2 YYEEEE. The CDR3 has 14 amino acids. With 3 bases clipped from V and 7 bases from J, the junction kept 5 bases outside the gene matches.

The chain uses TRBV2 and TRBJ2-7, with 9 bases matching TRBD1. V shed 6 bases, J shed 2 bases, and the junction held 2 bases outside the gene matches. The CDR3 runs 13 residues. In germline, CDR1 is SNHLY, CDR2 FYNNEI. CDR3 nucleotides: TGTGCCAGCAGACGGACAGGGGCCTACGAGCAGTACTTC. Translated, it gives CASRRTGAYEQYF.

The V call is TRBV28, the J call TRBJ1-5, with D unclear. Germline-derived CDR1 and CDR2 are MDHEN and SYDVKM. The CDR3 contains 17 residues. The V end was cut by 6 bases, the J end by 0 bases, with 18 bases between. This chain's CDR3 is CASSFLPTGVSNQPQHF. Here the CDR3 DNA reads TGTGCCAGCAGCTTTCTCCCGACCGGGGTTAGCAATCAGCCCCAGCATTTT.

The J gene is TRBJ2-7, the V gene TRBV5-6; 7 bases are a match to TRBD1. Germline V gene sequence: CDR1 SGHDT, CDR2 YYEEEE. This CDR3 comprises 13 residues. The ends lost 4 bases at V and 5 bases at J; junction bases unmatched: 6. The CDR3 bases are TGTGCCAGCAGCCCCTACCAGGGGGACGAGCAGTACTTC. The encoded protein is CASSPYQGDEQYF.

V usage is TRBV18 and J usage is TRBJ2-1, with D uncertain. The CDR3 sequence is 18 residues long. Trimming shortened V by 1 base and J by 6 bases, and 22 bases separated the two germline ends. Germline lookup yields CDR1 KGHSH and CDR2 LQKENI. CDR3 bases: TGTGCCAGCTCACCACTCGACCCGGTCGGGTACCTACGCAATGAGCAGTTCTTC. Translating it yields CASSPLDPVGYLRNEQFF.

V is TRBV19 and J is TRBJ2-3; 8 bases match TRBD2. This CDR3 has 18 amino acids. The germline gives CDR1 LNHDA, CDR2 SQIVND (reference sequence). Trimming took 3 bases from V and 1 from J; bases not matched to a gene: 12. CDR3 protein: CASSINSAGGPGTDTQYF. The CDR3 coding sequence is TGTGCCAGTAGTATCAATTCGGCGGGAGGCCCTGGCACAGATACGCAGTATTTT.

The J gene is TRBJ2-3, the V gene TRBV7-8; weak D call: TRBD2 (6 bases). The CDR3 is 14 residues long. V was shortened by 7 bases and J by 7 bases, with 18 bases between the two germline ends. Per germline, CDR1 SGHVS and CDR2 FQNEAQ. This chain's CDR3 is CASTYSGTSNTQYF. The CDR3 nucleotides are TGTGCCAGCACCTACTCCGGGACTTCAAATACGCAGTATTTT.

The V and J genes are TRBV29-1 and TRBJ2-7, with D hard to call. This CDR3 has 13 residues. V lost 4 bases and J lost 6, with 16 bases in between. Germline-derived CDR1 and CDR2 are SQVTM and ANQGSEA. CDR3 region: CSVGGSLVGEQYF. DNA for the CDR3: TGCAGCGTTGGTGGCTCTCTAGTCGGCGAGCAGTACTTC.

The genes are TRBV7-8 and TRBJ1-2, with no clear D. CDR1 and CDR2 from the germline V gene are SGHVS and FQNEAQ. The V and J ends lost 1 base and 5 bases respectively, with 11 bases between them. CDR3 length equals 14 residues. This CDR3 reads CASSLGPGSYGYTF. Here the CDR3 DNA reads TGTGCCAGCAGCTTAGGTCCAGGAAGTTATGGCTACACCTTC.

This rearrangement joins TRBV5-6 to TRBJ2-1; 7 bases are shared with TRBD1. CDR1 and CDR2 from the germline V gene are SGHDT and YYEEEE. The CDR3 is 14 residues long. V gave up 2 bases and J gave up 9 bases; unmatched junction bases: 8. CDR3 sequence reads: CASSFQTGRIEQFF. The CDR3 nucleotides read TGTGCCAGCAGCTTCCAGACAGGGCGGATTGAGCAGTTCTTC.

This clone was seen only once. In DNA form, the CDR3 reads TGTGCCTGGAGTGTAGGGGTGACCACTGAAGCTTTCTTT. It codes for CAWSVGVTTEAFF. The genes are TRBV30 and TRBJ1-1; weak D call: TRBD1 (5 bases). The CDR3 totals 13 residues. The V gene lost 0 bases and the J gene lost 4 bases, with 9 bases spanning the gap. In germline, CDR1 is GTSNPN, CDR2 SVGIG (reference sequence).

The V gene is TRBV30, the J gene TRBJ2-7; 7 bases agree with TRBD1. J was trimmed by 6 bases and V by 3 bases; bases with no gene match: 11. The CDR3 is 14 amino acids. Germline CDR1 is GTSNPN and CDR2 is SVGIG (reference sequence). This CDR3 reads CAWRILDPGGEQYF. The CDR3, as DNA: TGTGCCTGGAGGATCCTCGACCCAGGGGGCGAGCAGTACTTC.